Below are 12 T cell receptor beta chains sequenced from a single sample in a study of T-cell memory formation after mild COVID-19. MiXCR was run by TCRdb on the 5' RACE reads, yielding one entry per CDR3 protein. The sample includes 190,000 or so distinct CDR3 sequences, 20% to 25% seen only once; the top ten take 20% to 25%. The material sequenced was PBMCs or a T cell subset sorted from them (not recorded which). These receptor sequences come from an adult woman who had mild COVID-19 (a few samples of this study predate the infection). Cell type and time point are not known.

This clonotype appeared a few times. V and J are TRBV9 and TRBJ2-7; 7 bases are a match to TRBD1. Germline-derived CDR1 and CDR2 are SGDLS and YYNGEE. The CDR3 sequence is 14 residues long. The ends lost 3 bases at V and 6 bases at J; junction bases unmatched: 9. The DNA of the CDR3 is TGTGCCAGCAGCGACGGGGACAGTCAACGCGAGCAGTACTTC. Encoded protein: CASSDGDSQREQYF.

This clonotype appeared a few times. The rearrangement uses TRBV5-5 and TRBJ2-3; TRBD2 agrees at 7 bases. CDR1 is SGHKS, CDR2 YYEKEE, per germline (reference sequence). The CDR3 extends over 15 amino acids. V dropped 3 bases and J dropped 2; count of bases not matched to a gene: 6. CDR3 coding DNA: TGTGCCAGCAGCTGGGAGGGGACCCCCACAGATACGCAGTATTTT. It yields the protein CASSWEGTPTDTQYF.

This chain links TRBV12-3 or TRBV12-4 with TRBJ2-1; a possible D gene is TRBD1 (5 bases). The CDR3 is made up of 15 amino acids. Trimming left V 5 bases short and J 7 bases short, with 18 bases between. CDR3 nucleotide sequence: TGTGCCAGCAGTCCCGCCCAGGGCTTATTGAATGAGCAGTTCTTC. Amino acid sequence: CASSPAQGLLNEQFF.

A few counts support this clonotype. The chain combines TRBV7-6 with TRBJ2-3; 9 bases fit TRBD2. CDR1 and CDR2 (germline): SGHVS, FNYEAQ. This CDR3 is built from 18 residues. The ends lost 1 base at V and 0 bases at J; junction bases unmatched: 8. The CDR3 DNA sequence: TGTGCCAGCAGCTTAGAAACTATAGCGGGAGTTAGCACAGATACGCAGTATTTT. This sequence encodes CASSLETIAGVSTDTQYF.

This clonotype occurred a few times. The CDR3 nucleotides are TGTGCCAGCAGCCACTATACGACTAGCGAAAGCCTTGAGCAGTTCTTC. It encodes CASSHYTTSESLEQFF. V and J are TRBV3-1 and TRBJ2-1; 8 nucleotides agree with TRBD2. The J segment lost 9 bases and the V segment lost 3 bases, leaving 13 bases of the junction unmatched. Germline CDR1 is LGHDT and CDR2 is YNNKEL (reference sequence). The CDR3 sequence is 16 residues long.

V usage is TRBV24-1 and J usage is TRBJ2-1, with D perhaps assigned TRBD1 or TRBD2 (5 bases each). Trimming shortened V by 1 base and J by 6 bases, and 18 bases separated the two germline ends. The germline V gene has CDR1 KGHDR and CDR2 SFDVKD. The length of the CDR3 is 17 residues. CDR3 protein: CATSDFIGDGVRNEQFF. The CDR3 coding sequence is TGTGCCACCAGTGATTTCATCGGGGACGGCGTACGCAATGAGCAGTTCTTC.

The genes are TRBV6-4 and TRBJ2-1; 9 bases are a match to TRBD1. The germline V gene encodes CDR1 MRHNA and CDR2 SNTAGT. V dropped 0 bases and J dropped 4; count of bases not matched to a gene: 4. There are 16 residues in the CDR3. The CDR3 loop is CASSDSDRGLYNEQFF. The CDR3 bases are TGTGCCAGCAGTGACTCGGACAGGGGATTATACAATGAGCAGTTCTTC.

The sample holds a few counts of this clonotype. The chain couples TRBV14 to TRBJ1-2, with a tentative D call TRBD1 (5 bases). Germline CDR1 is SGHDN and CDR2 is FVKESK. CDR3 length: 14 residues. Trimming pared 4 bases from V and 7 bases from J, leaving 16 bases between. The CDR3 nucleotides read TGTGCCAGCAGCCCATGGGGCACCCGCGCTGGCTACACCTTC. It is translated as CASSPWGTRAGYTF.

The V gene is TRBV12-3 or TRBV12-4, the J gene TRBJ2-2, with 15 bases lining up with TRBD2. Trimming removed 0 bases from V and 0 bases from J; junction bases left unmatched: 8. This CDR3 region has 21 residues. The DNA for the CDR3 is TGTGCCAGCAGTTTAGCGCCCCCGGGACTAGCGGGAGGACCGAACACCGGGGAGCTGTTTTTT. Its translation: CASSLAPPGLAGGPNTGELFF.

This clonotype was recorded at least ten times. The chain couples TRBV9 to TRBJ2-7; TRBD2 matches at 12 bases. The junction had 8 bases not matched to a gene; V was cut back by 3 bases and J by 1 base. CDR3 size: 17 residues. CDR1 and CDR2 (germline): SGDLS, YYNGEE. The CDR3 nucleotides are TGTGCCAGCAGCGCTTCCCTCCTAGCGGGAGGGTCCTACGAGCAGTACTTC. This gives the protein CASSASLLAGGSYEQYF.

The table lists this clonotype with a few counts. This rearrangement joins TRBV4-1 to TRBJ1-4; D remains unclear. The CDR3 covers 17 residues. Germline lookup yields CDR1 MGHRA and CDR2 YSYEKL. The V gene lost 1 base and the J gene lost 7 bases, with 19 bases spanning the gap. The CDR3 sequence is CASSQGDSVAEGEKLFF. The CDR3 region has the DNA TGCGCCAGCAGCCAAGGGGATTCCGTGGCGGAGGGTGAAAAACTGTTTTTT.

This clonotype was counted only a few times. The V and J genes are TRBV5-1 and TRBJ2-7, with D possibly being TRBD2 (6 bases). The CDR3 is 15 residues long. V lost 4 bases to trimming and J lost 6 bases, with 20 bases between them. From germline, CDR1 is SGHRS and CDR2 YFSETQ. As DNA, the CDR3 is TGCGCCAGCAGCCAAACAACGGGGACTCCCATCGAGCAGTACTTC. Translation gives CASSQTTGTPIEQYF.